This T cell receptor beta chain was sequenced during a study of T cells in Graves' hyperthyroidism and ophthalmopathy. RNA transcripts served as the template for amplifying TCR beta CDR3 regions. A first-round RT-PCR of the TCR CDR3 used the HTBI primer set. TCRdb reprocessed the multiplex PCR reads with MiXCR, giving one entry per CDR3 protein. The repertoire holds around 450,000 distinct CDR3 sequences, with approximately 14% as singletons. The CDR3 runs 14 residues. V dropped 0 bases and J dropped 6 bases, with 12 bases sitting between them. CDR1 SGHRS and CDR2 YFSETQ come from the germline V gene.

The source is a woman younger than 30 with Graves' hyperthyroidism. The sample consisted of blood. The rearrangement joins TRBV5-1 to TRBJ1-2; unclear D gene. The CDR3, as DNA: TGCGCCAGCAGCTTGGCCCCAGAGTTGGATGGCTACACCTTC. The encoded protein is CASSLAPELDGYTF. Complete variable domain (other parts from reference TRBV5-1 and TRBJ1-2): KAGVTQTPRYLIKTRGQQVTLSCSPISGHRSVSWYQQTPGQGLQFLFEYFSETQRNKGNFPGRFSGRQFSNSRSEMNVSTLELGDSALYLCASSLAPELDGYTFGSGTRLTVV.